This T cell receptor beta chain was sequenced during a study of blood T cell repertoires in COVID-19. As for the study in general: Samples came from the United States, Italy and Spain, spanning acute and convalescent COVID-19. The analysed material was cDNA or gDNA that came from T cells, B-cell-depleted T cells, or PBMCs.

Trimming pared 5 bases from V and 1 base from J, leaving 12 bases between. The length of the CDR3 is 15 residues. CDR1 and CDR2 from the germline V gene are SGHAT and FQNNGV. As originally analysed: Amplification from reference gene primers served as the basis for estimated nucleated cell counts. Profiled with immunoSEQ multiplex PCR; TCRdb holds only in-frame clones, not every one. V and J calls plus clone size are reproduced from that table; the DNA served to infer D and trimming. Of roughly 140,000 clones listed, less than 90% were seen once; the top ten hold about 2.5%. The source of this sequence is a woman in her seventies with acute or convalescent COVID-19. The sequenced sample was peripheral blood. This chain joins TRBV11-2 and TRBJ2-1; tentative D call: TRBD1 (5 bases). CDR3 bases: TGTGCCAGCAGCATCAGGGTCCAATCCTACAATGAGCAGTTCTTC. It codes for CASSIRVQSYNEQFF.